This TCR beta chain was captured in a study of shared clonotypes between healthy human individuals. Study findings and constraints: Incompleteness in sorted-subset sequencing, despite large depth, was shown by rarefaction. Relative to memory subsets, naive subsets generally showed larger estimated richness.

Data came from immunoSEQ multiplex PCR; TCRdb stores just in-frame clones and leaves some out. Among 550,000 to 650,000 clones listed, around 96% were seen once. About this clone: Its specificity is unknown.

Germline V gives CDR1 MDHEN, CDR2 SYDVKM. Trimming took 1 base from V and 0 from J; bases not matched to a gene: 12. CDR3 size: 19 residues. CD45RO-negative, CCR7-selected cells formed the naive CD8 fraction, which excluded terminally differentiated effector memory CD45RA+ cells. This rearrangement joins TRBV28 to TRBJ2-7, with 10 bases fitting TRBD1. This sequence originates from a woman aged 25 to 45 in good health. The sequenced material came from naive CD8+ T cells sorted from blood. Written as DNA, the CDR3 is TGTGCCAGCAGTTTATTAACGACAGGGGGCGGACTAGTCTCCTACGAGCAGTACTTC. Encoded protein: CASSLLTTGGGLVSYEQYF.